This TCR beta chain was sequenced during a study of PD-L1 blockade in urothelial cancer. Study details: Twenty-five of 29 patients were males with bladder-origin urothelial cancer. At 3 weeks after treatment start (second dose) and again at 6 weeks, blood was analyzed.

This table comes from immunoSEQ multiplex PCR, and its TCRdb copy is limited to in-frame clones, with some not included. The sample has roughly 40,000 clones, around 80% seen once; the top ten hold approximately 16%. This clone was found a few times. Germline is not matched at one junction end, which may reflect a read error. This CDR3 contains 16 residues. Germline V lookup: CDR1 SSHAT, CDR2 FNYEAQ (reference sequence). Sequenced material: PBMCs, taken around atezolizumab (anti-PD-L1) treatment. The V gene is TRBV7-7, the J gene TRBJ1-3; 8 bases line up with TRBD1. The clonotype originates from a man aged 55 to 70 with urothelial cancer. The CDR3 region is CASSSGPTGAGNTIYF. The CDR3 nucleotides read TGTGCTAGCAGCTCAGGACCGACAGGGGCGGGAAACACCATATATTTT.